One sample yielded the 8 T cell receptor beta chains listed below, sequenced in a study of T cells in localized non-small cell lung cancer. Sequencing was performed with immunoSEQ multiplex PCR; in TCRdb, only in-frame clones are kept and a portion is missing. Here the sample spans about 13,000 clones, roughly 27% being singletons. Here the sequenced sample was lung tumor tissue, taken before any cancer treatment. All receptors come from a female donor older than 55 with stage I lung adenocarcinoma.

Only a few counts were recorded for this clone. The V and J genes are TRBV11-3 and TRBJ2-3; possible D gene TRBD1, 6 bases. Germline CDR1 SGHNT, CDR2 YENEEA. The CDR3 loop spans 15 amino acids. Trimming left V 0 bases short and J 2 bases short, with 9 bases between. CDR3 coding DNA: TGTGCCAGCAGCTTAGAGGACAGACCCACAGATACGCAGTATTTT. Its protein product is CASSLEDRPTDTQYF.

The chain couples TRBV29-1 to TRBJ2-7; 10 positions match TRBD1. Germline CDR1 is SQVTM and CDR2 is ANQGSEA. The CDR3 covers 13 residues. The trim removed 5 bases at V and 4 bases at J, leaving 5 bases unmatched. The CDR3 here is CSVLGQGKYEQYF. The DNA of the CDR3 is TGCAGCGTTTTGGGACAGGGGAAGTACGAGCAGTACTTC.

This clone was seen more than once but under ten times. The rearrangement links TRBV6-8 to TRBJ2-3, with D perhaps being TRBD1 or TRBD2 (5 bases each). This CDR3 is 15 amino acids long. Germline V lookup: CDR1 MNHGY, CDR2 SAAAGT. The V gene lost 2 bases and the J gene lost 4 bases, with 13 bases spanning the gap. The CDR3 sequence: CASSYGQAAPDTQYF. The CDR3 region has the DNA TGTGCCAGCAGTTACGGACAAGCGGCGCCAGATACGCAGTATTTT.

This clone was counted between two and nine times. The chain joins TRBV30 to TRBJ1-1, with D unclear. Trimming took off 5 bases at V and 2 bases at J, with 12 bases between the two ends. The CDR3 length is 13 residues. In germline, CDR1 is GTSNPN, CDR2 SVGIG (reference sequence). CDR3 coding DNA: TGTGCCTGGGACCGGTCAATAAACACTGAAGCTTTCTTT. Encoded protein: CAWDRSINTEAFF.

This clone was seen at least ten times. The chain carries TRBV6-8 and TRBJ1-1; D not resolved. CDR1 MNHGY and CDR2 SAAAGT come from the germline V gene. The CDR3 is made up of 16 amino acids. V was pared by 4 bases and J by 0 bases, with 15 bases between. The CDR3 is CASSSRSSAMNTEAFF. The DNA for the CDR3 is TGTGCCAGCAGTTCCCGAAGCAGCGCTATGAACACTGAAGCTTTCTTT.

There are a few counts of this clone. The rearrangement joins TRBV11-3 to TRBJ1-2; D gene ambiguous. This CDR3 is 14 amino acids long. V lost 0 bases, J lost 2 bases, and 7 bases lay in between. Germline V gene lookup returns CDR1 SGHNT and CDR2 YENEEA. CDR3 sequence reads: CASSLDRYNYGYTF. The CDR3 DNA follows: TGTGCCAGCAGCTTAGACAGATACAACTATGGCTACACCTTC.

The chain employs TRBV10-2 and TRBJ1-1; 8 nucleotides align to TRBD1. The CDR3 is made up of 14 amino acids. V shed 6 bases and J 4 bases; nucleotides not matched to a gene: 7. CDR1 is WSHSY, CDR2 SAAADI, per germline. Here the CDR3 DNA reads TGCGCCAGCAGCTCCACAGGGGGTCGCACTGAAGCTTTCTTT. It is translated as CASSSTGGRTEAFF.

This clone turned up a few times. The rearrangement links TRBV11-3 to TRBJ2-1; 12 bases match TRBD2. CDR3 size: 17 residues. V dropped 5 bases and J dropped 6; count of bases not matched to a gene: 11. Germline values: CDR1 SGHNT, CDR2 YENEEA. As DNA, the CDR3 is TGTGCCAGCAGCCCGCGACTAGCGGGAGAACTGGGCAATGAGCAGTTCTTC. Translation: CASSPRLAGELGNEQFF.